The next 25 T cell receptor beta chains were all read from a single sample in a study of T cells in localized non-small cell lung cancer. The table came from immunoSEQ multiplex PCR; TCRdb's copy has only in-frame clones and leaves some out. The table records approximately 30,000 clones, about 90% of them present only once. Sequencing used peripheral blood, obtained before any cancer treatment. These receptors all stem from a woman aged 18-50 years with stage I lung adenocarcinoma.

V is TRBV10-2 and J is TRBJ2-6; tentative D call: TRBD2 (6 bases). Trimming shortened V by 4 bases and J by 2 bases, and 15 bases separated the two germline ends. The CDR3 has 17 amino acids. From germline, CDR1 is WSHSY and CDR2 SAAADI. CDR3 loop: CASSGSPRLAGANVLTF. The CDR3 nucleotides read TGCGCCAGCAGTGGGTCCCCTCGACTAGCTGGGGCCAACGTCCTGACTTTC.

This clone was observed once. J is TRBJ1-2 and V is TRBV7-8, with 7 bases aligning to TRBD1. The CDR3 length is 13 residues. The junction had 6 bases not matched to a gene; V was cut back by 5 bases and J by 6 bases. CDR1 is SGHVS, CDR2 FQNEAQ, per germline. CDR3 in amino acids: CASSLRDSNGYTF. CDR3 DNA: TGTGCCAGCAGCCTCCGGGACAGCAATGGCTACACCTTC.

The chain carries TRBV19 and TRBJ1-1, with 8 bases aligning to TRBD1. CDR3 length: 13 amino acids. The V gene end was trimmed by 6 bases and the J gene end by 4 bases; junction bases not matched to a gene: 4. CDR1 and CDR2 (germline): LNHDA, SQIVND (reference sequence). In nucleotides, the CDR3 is TGTGCCAGTAGCCGGACAGGGCCCACTGAAGCTTTCTTT. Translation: CASSRTGPTEAFF. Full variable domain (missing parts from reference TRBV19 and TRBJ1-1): DGGITQSPKYLFRKEGQNVTLSCEQNLNHDAMYWYRQDPGQGLRLIYYSQIVNDFQKGDIAEGYSVSREKKESFPLTVTSAQKNPTAFYLCASSRTGPTEAFFGQGTRLTVV.

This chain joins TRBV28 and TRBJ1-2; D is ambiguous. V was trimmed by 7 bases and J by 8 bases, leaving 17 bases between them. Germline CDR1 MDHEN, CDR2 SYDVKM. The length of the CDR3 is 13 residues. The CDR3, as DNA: TGTGCCAGCACCCTTAACCGGGCATCAGGCTACACCTTC. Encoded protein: CASTLNRASGYTF.

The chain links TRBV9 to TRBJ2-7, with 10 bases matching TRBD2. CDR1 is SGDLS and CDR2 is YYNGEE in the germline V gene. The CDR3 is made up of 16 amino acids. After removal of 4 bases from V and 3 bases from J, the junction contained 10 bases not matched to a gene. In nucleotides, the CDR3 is TGTGCCAGCAGCCCTCATACTAGCGGGGCACGCTACGAGCAGTACTTC. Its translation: CASSPHTSGARYEQYF.

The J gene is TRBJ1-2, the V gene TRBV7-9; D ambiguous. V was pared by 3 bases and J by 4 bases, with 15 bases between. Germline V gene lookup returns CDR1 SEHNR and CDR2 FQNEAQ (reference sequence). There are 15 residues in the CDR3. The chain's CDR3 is CASSLGRVALYGYTF. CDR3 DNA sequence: TGTGCCAGCAGCTTGGGGAGGGTCGCCCTCTATGGCTACACCTTC.

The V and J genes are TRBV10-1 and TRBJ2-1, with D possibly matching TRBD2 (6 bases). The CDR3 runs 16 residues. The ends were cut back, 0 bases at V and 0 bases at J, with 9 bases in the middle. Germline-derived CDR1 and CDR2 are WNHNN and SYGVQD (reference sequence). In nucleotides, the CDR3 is TGCGCCAGCAGTGAGTCAAGGGGAGGCTCCTACAATGAGCAGTTCTTC. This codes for CASSESRGGSYNEQFF.

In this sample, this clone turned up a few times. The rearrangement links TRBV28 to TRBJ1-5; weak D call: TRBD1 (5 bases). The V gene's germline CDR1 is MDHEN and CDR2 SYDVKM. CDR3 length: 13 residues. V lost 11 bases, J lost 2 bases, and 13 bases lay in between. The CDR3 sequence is CAGQFRGNQPQHF. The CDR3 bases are TGTGCCGGACAATTTAGAGGCAATCAGCCCCAGCATTTT.

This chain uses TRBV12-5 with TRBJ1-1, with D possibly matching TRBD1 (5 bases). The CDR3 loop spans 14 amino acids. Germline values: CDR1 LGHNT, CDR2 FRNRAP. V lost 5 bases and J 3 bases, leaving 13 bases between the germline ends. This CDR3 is CASGPGGADTEAFF. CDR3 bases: TGTGCTAGTGGTCCGGGAGGGGCTGACACTGAAGCTTTCTTT. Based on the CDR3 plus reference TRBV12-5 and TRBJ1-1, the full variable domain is DARVTQTPRHKVTEMGQEVTMRCQPILGHNTVFWYRQTMMQGLELLAYFRNRAPLDDSGMPKDRFSAEMPDATLATLKIQPSEPRDSAVYFCASGPGGADTEAFFGQGTRLTVV.

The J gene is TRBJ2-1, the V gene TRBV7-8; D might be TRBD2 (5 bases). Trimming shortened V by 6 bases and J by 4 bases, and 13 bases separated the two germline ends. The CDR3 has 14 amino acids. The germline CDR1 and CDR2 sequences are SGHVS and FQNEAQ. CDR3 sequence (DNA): TGTGCCAGCAGATCAGCGGCCCTTTACAATGAGCAGTTCTTC. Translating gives CASRSAALYNEQFF.

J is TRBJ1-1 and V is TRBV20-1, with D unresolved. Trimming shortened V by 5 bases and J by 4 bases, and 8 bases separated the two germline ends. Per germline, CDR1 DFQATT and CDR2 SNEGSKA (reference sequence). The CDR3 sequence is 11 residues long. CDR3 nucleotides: TGCAGTGCTTTCTTCGGCACTGAAGCTTTCTTT. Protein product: CSAFFGTEAFF.

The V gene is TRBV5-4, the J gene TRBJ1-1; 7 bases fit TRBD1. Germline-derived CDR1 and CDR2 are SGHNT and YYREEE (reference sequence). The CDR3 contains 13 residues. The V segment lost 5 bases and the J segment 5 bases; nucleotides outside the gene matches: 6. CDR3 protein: CASRRTGETEAFF. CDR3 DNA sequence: TGTGCCAGCAGGCGAACAGGGGAGACTGAAGCTTTCTTT.

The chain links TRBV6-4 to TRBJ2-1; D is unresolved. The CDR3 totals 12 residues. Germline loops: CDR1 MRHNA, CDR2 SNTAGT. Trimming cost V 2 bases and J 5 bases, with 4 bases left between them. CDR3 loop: CASSDRDNEQFF. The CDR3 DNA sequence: TGTGCCAGCAGTGACAGAGACAATGAGCAGTTCTTC.

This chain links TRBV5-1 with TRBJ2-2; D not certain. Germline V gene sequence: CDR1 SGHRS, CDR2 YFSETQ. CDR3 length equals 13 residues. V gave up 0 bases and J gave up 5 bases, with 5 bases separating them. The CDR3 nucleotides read TGCGCCAGCAGCTTGGTAGAAACCGGGGAGCTGTTTTTT. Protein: CASSLVETGELFF.

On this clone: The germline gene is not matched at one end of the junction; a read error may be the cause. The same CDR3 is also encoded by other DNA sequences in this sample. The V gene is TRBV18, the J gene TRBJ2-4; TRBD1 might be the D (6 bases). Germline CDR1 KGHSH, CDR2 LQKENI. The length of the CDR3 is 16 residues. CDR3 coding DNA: TGTGCCAGCTCACCACCGTCCAGGGGTGCCAAAAACATTCAGTACTTT. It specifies CASSPPSRGAKNIQYF.

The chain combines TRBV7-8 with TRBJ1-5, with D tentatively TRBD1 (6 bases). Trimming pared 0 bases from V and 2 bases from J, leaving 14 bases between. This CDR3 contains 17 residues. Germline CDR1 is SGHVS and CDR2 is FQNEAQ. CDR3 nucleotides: TGTGCCAGCAGCTTAGCCCCCACAGGGACGCGCAATCAGCCCCAGCATTTT. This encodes CASSLAPTGTRNQPQHF.

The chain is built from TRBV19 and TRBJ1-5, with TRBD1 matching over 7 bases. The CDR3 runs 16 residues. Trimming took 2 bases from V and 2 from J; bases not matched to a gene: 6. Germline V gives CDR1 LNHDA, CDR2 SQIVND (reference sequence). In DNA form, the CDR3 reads TGTGCCAGTAGTATATCCCCGACAGGGCGCAATCAGCCCCAGCATTTT. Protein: CASSISPTGRNQPQHF.

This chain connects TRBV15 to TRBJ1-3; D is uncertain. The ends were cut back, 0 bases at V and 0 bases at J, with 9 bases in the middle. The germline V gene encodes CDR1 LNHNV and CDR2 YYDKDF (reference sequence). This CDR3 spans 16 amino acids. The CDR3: CATSRDADSSGNTIYF. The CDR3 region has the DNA TGTGCCACCAGCAGAGATGCTGATAGCTCTGGAAACACCATATATTTT. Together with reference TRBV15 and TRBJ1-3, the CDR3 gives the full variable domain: DAMVIQNPRYQVTQFGKPVTLSCSQTLNHNVMYWYQQKSSQAPKLLFHYYDKDFNNEADTPDNFQSRRPNTSFCFLDIRSPGLGDTAMYLCATSRDADSSGNTIYFGEGSWLTVV.

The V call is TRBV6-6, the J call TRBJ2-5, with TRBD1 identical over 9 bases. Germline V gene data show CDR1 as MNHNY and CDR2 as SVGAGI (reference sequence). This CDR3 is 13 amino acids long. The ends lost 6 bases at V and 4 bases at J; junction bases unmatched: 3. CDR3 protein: CASSLDRGETQYF. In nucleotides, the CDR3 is TGTGCCAGCAGCCTGGACAGGGGAGAGACCCAGTACTTC.

CDR3 protein: CASSPPVWGGAFSPLHF. The CDR3 coding sequence is TGTGCCAGCAGTCCCCCCGTCTGGGGGGGCGCCTTTTCACCCCTCCACTTT. The rearrangement links TRBV28 to TRBJ1-6; tentative D call: TRBD1 (6 bases). Trimming removed 5 bases from V and 9 bases from J, with 23 bases in between. In germline, CDR1 is MDHEN, CDR2 SYDVKM. This CDR3 contains 17 residues.

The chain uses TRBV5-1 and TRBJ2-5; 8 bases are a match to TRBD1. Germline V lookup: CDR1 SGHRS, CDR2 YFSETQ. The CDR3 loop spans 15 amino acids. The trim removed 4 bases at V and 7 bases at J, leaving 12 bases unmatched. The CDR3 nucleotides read TGCGCCAGCAGCGCTGACAGGGGCTCCCAGGGGACCCAGTACTTC. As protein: CASSADRGSQGTQYF.

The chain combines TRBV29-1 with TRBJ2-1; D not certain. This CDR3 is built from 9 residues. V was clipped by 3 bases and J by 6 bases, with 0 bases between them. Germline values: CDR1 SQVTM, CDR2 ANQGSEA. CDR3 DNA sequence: TGCAGCGTTGACAATGAGCAGTTCTTC. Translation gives CSVDNEQFF.

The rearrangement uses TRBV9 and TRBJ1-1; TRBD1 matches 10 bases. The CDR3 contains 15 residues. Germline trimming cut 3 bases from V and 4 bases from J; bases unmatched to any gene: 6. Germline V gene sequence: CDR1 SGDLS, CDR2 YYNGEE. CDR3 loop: CASSARQGASTEAFF. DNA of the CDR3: TGTGCCAGCAGCGCCCGACAGGGGGCTAGCACTGAAGCTTTCTTT. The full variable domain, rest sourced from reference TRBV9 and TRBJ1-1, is DSGVTQTPKHLITATGQRVTLRCSPRSGDLSVYWYQQSLDQGLQFLIQYYNGEERAKGNILERFSAQQFPDLHSELNLSSLELGDSALYFCASSARQGASTEAFFGQGTRLTVV.

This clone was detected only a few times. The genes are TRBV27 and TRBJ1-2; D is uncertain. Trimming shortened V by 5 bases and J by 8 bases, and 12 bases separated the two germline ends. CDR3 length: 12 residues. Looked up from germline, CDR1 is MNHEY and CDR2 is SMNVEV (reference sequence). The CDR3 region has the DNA TGTGCCAGCAGTCCCGCGGATGGCGGCTACACCTTC. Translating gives CASSPADGGYTF.

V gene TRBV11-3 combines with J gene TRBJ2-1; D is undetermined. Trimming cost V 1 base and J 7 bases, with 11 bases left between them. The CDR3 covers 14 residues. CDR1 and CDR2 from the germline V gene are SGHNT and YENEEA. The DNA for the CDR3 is TGTGCCAGCAGCTTAGGTTTGTATCGGAATGAGCAGTTCTTC. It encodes CASSLGLYRNEQFF.